The 11 T cell receptor beta chains reported below all come from one sample, sequenced in a study of blood T cell repertoires in COVID-19. Profiled with immunoSEQ multiplex PCR; TCRdb holds only in-frame clones, not every one. The sample includes 300,000 to 400,000 clones, approximately 86% of them seen just once. The sequenced material came from peripheral blood. The receptors were gathered from a woman aged 60-75 years with COVID-19, enrolled during active disease.

The rearrangement joins TRBV9 to TRBJ2-2, with D possibly being TRBD2 (5 bases). There are 13 residues in the CDR3. The V gene's germline CDR1 is SGDLS and CDR2 YYNGEE. V lost 3 bases and J 5 bases, leaving 8 bases between the germline ends. In nucleotides, the CDR3 is TGTGCCAGCAGCGCGGGATTTACCGGGGAGCTGTTTTTT. Its protein product is CASSAGFTGELFF.

This CDR3 reads CASSLRWTGGVYGYTF. CDR3 coding DNA: TGCGCCAGCAGCTTGAGGTGGACAGGGGGCGTCTATGGCTACACCTTC. This sequence joins TRBV5-1 and TRBJ1-2; 11 nucleotides agree with TRBD1. CDR1 is SGHRS and CDR2 is YFSETQ in the germline V gene. With 1 base clipped from V and 4 bases from J, the junction kept 6 bases outside the gene matches. There are 16 residues in the CDR3.

This sequence joins TRBV18 and TRBJ2-5; perhaps TRBD2 as D (5 bases). Trimming shortened V by 3 bases and J by 3 bases, and 14 bases separated the two germline ends. This CDR3 has 15 residues. The V gene's germline CDR1 is KGHSH and CDR2 LQKENI. In DNA form, the CDR3 reads TGTGCCAGCTCACCCTCTTCTCGAGCGGAAGAGACCCAGTACTTC. Its translation is CASSPSSRAEETQYF.

The chain combines TRBV2 with TRBJ1-5; 8 bases align to TRBD1. Per the germline V gene, CDR1 is SNHLY and CDR2 is FYNNEI. The CDR3 has 13 amino acids. V lost 6 bases and J lost 5; bases outside the gene matches: 3. CDR3 residues: CASRTQGDQPQHF. CDR3 DNA sequence: TGTGCCAGCAGGACACAGGGGGATCAGCCCCAGCATTTT.

V usage is TRBV7-2 and J usage is TRBJ2-3, with D possibly TRBD2 on 6 matching bases. The germline V gene encodes CDR1 SGHTA and CDR2 FQGNSA. Trimming pared 7 bases from V and 5 bases from J, leaving 7 bases between. The CDR3 has 11 amino acids. CDR3 amino acids: CASTGGDTQYF. CDR3 nucleotide sequence: TGTGCCAGCACCGGGGGAGATACGCAGTATTTT.

The genes are TRBV6-5 and TRBJ1-2; D possibly corresponds to TRBD1 (5 bases). Trimming cost V 3 bases and J 2 bases, with 13 bases left between them. Germline values: CDR1 MNHEY, CDR2 SVGAGI. This CDR3 comprises 15 residues. The DNA of the CDR3 is TGTGCCAGCAGTTATAATTCAGGGCCAAACTATGGCTACACCTTC. This codes for CASSYNSGPNYGYTF.

The chain combines TRBV6-6 with TRBJ1-1; 8 bases are a match to TRBD1. V shed 8 bases, J shed 4 bases, and the junction held 9 bases outside the gene matches. This CDR3 spans 14 amino acids. Germline V gives CDR1 MNHNY, CDR2 SVGAGI (reference sequence). The CDR3 spells CASEAGGAGTEAFF. The CDR3 DNA is TGTGCCAGCGAGGCAGGGGGCGCCGGCACTGAAGCTTTCTTT.

V is TRBV7-2 and J is TRBJ2-7, with 12 bases fitting TRBD2. V was pared by 5 bases and J by 4 bases, with 6 bases of the junction left unmatched. The CDR3 totals 15 residues. The germline CDR1 and CDR2 sequences are SGHTA and FQGNSA. The chain's CDR3 is CASSTSGGLGYEQYF. The CDR3 DNA follows: TGTGCCAGCAGCACTAGCGGGGGGCTCGGGTACGAGCAGTACTTC.

The chain recombines TRBV11-2 with TRBJ2-5, with TRBD2 matching over 7 bases. This CDR3 region has 16 residues. Germline loops: CDR1 SGHAT, CDR2 FQNNGV. V lost 1 base, J lost 0 bases, and 5 bases stayed unmatched. CDR3 DNA: TGTGCCAGCAGCTTAGTACGGGGGGTACACCAAGAGACCCAGTACTTC. It codes for CASSLVRGVHQETQYF.

The chain is built from TRBV19 and TRBJ1-1; 8 positions match TRBD1. CDR3 length equals 14 residues. Germline V gene sequence: CDR1 LNHDA, CDR2 SQIVND (reference sequence). Trimming at V came to 3 bases and at J to 1 base, leaving 1 base not matched to a gene. The CDR3 spells CASSIQGANTEAFF. The CDR3 DNA reads TGTGCCAGTAGTATCCAGGGGGCGAACACTGAAGCTTTCTTT. The complete variable domain, with remaining parts taken from reference TRBV19 and TRBJ1-1, reads DGGITQSPKYLFRKEGQNVTLSCEQNLNHDAMYWYRQDPGQGLRLIYYSQIVNDFQKGDIAEGYSVSREKKESFPLTVTSAQKNPTAFYLCASSIQGANTEAFFGQGTRLTVV.

The chain combines TRBV7-2 with TRBJ1-6; 7 bases map to TRBD1. The CDR3 is made up of 14 amino acids. Trimming at V came to 8 bases and at J to 9 bases, leaving 10 bases not matched to a gene. Germline-derived CDR1 and CDR2 are SGHTA and FQGNSA. CDR3 sequence: CASGLDRAASPLHF. The CDR3 DNA follows: TGTGCCAGCGGCCTCGACAGGGCTGCTTCACCCCTCCACTTT.